The source of this T cell receptor (beta chain) is a study of blood T cell repertoires in COVID-19. Study at large: Collection of acute and convalescent COVID-19 samples took place in the United States, Italy and Spain. From T cells, B-cell-depleted T cells, or PBMCs came the material, which was cDNA or gDNA.

In the authors' workflow: Estimates of nucleated cell counts were drawn from the amplification of reference gene primers. Profiled with immunoSEQ multiplex PCR; TCRdb holds only in-frame clones, not every one. The V and J calls and clone size come from that table; D and trimming were worked out from the DNA. The repertoire has roughly 70,000 clones, 80% to 90% of them found once; the top ten carry 4% to 5.5%. The CDR3 has 17 residues. Germline CDR1 is SGHRS and CDR2 is YFSETQ. With 4 bases clipped from V and 2 bases from J, the junction kept 9 bases outside the gene matches. The chain carries TRBV5-1 and TRBJ2-2; 9 bases fit TRBD2. Sequencing was done on a sample of peripheral blood. The TCR originated in a woman older than 75 with active or convalescent COVID-19. CDR3 protein: CASSPTLGLANTGELFF. CDR3 coding DNA: TGCGCCAGCAGCCCAACGCTGGGACTAGCTAACACCGGGGAGCTGTTTTTT.